These 16 T cell receptor beta chains share one sample of origin, sequenced in a study of CD8 T cells in ankylosing spondylitis. TCRdb called the 5' RACE reads again in MiXCR, with one record for every CDR3 protein. The sample contains roughly 120,000 distinct CDR3 sequences, roughly an eighth of which appear only once. The sample taken for sequencing was blood, either unsorted or a sorted T cell fraction (not recorded which). The receptors derive from a female donor with ankylosing spondylitis or in good health (not recorded which).

This clonotype was recorded at least ten times. V and J are TRBV29-1 and TRBJ2-3; D remains unclear. Germline CDR1 is SQVTM and CDR2 is ANQGSEA. This CDR3 is 10 amino acids long. Trimming removed 7 bases from V and 5 bases from J, with 7 bases in between. The CDR3 nucleotides read TGCAGCGAAGGGAAAGATACGCAGTATTTT. Translating it yields CSEGKDTQYF.

This clonotype was seen a single time. A read error may be the cause here, since a much bigger clone is one base away. The V gene is TRBV18, the J gene TRBJ2-1; TRBD1 aligns across 7 bases. Germline CDR1 reads KGHSH; CDR2 reads LQKENI. This CDR3 is built from 13 residues. The CDR3 region is CVSSPRQGDEQFF. CDR3 coding DNA: TGTGTCAGCTCACCAAGACAGGGCGATGAGCAGTTCTTC. Full variable domain (missing parts from reference TRBV18 and TRBJ2-1): NAGVMQNPRHLVRRRGQEARLRCSPMKGHSHVYWYRQLPEEGLKFMVYLQKENIIDESGMPKERFSAEFPKEGPSILRIQQVVRGDSAAYFCVSSPRQGDEQFFGPGTRLTVL.

This clonotype was observed many times. The chain carries TRBV3-1 and TRBJ2-1; D may be TRBD1 (5 bases). The CDR3 has 14 residues. Germline CDR1 LGHDT, CDR2 YNNKEL (reference sequence). Trimming removed 1 base at V and 6 bases at J, with 10 bases between. This CDR3 is CASSQGRVGNEQFF. The CDR3 bases are TGTGCCAGCAGCCAAGGCAGGGTAGGCAATGAGCAGTTCTTC.

This clonotype was counted between two and nine times. The chain couples TRBV20-1 to TRBJ2-2; 10 nucleotides line up with TRBD2. CDR3 length: 14 residues. Per germline, CDR1 DFQATT and CDR2 SNEGSKA (reference sequence). V gave up 4 bases and J gave up 1 base; unmatched junction bases: 0. The CDR3 region is CSATSGGNTGELFF. DNA of the CDR3: TGCAGTGCTACTAGCGGGGGGAACACCGGGGAGCTGTTTTTT.

The genes are TRBV5-1 and TRBJ2-1; 11 nucleotides line up with TRBD2. Germline CDR1 SGHRS, CDR2 YFSETQ. Losses at the gene ends were 3 bases for V and 6 bases for J; bases not matched to a gene: 5. This CDR3 spans 15 amino acids. The CDR3 DNA sequence: TGCGCCAGCAGCTCGACTAGCGGGATCGGCAATGAGCAGTTCTTC. It yields the protein CASSSTSGIGNEQFF.

This clonotype was seen more than once but under ten times. This chain links TRBV20-1 with TRBJ2-1; 8 nucleotides line up with TRBD2. CDR1 and CDR2 (germline): DFQATT, SNEGSKA (reference sequence). The CDR3 is made up of 14 amino acids. The V and J ends lost 6 bases and 10 bases, in that order; junction bases with no gene match: 14. The CDR3 DNA follows: TGCAGTGCCCCGGCGAGCGGGAGAAATTGGGAGCAGTTCTTC. This encodes CSAPASGRNWEQFF.

This clonotype came up a few times. V usage is TRBV28 and J usage is TRBJ2-1, with TRBD1 matching 7 bases. The CDR3 has 15 residues. CDR1 and CDR2 from the germline V gene are MDHEN and SYDVKM. With V trimmed by 6 bases and J by 8 bases, 13 bases remained unmatched. For the CDR3, the DNA is TGTGCCAGCAGCAACCCCCCAGACAGGGTCGATGAGCAGTTCTTC. The encoded protein is CASSNPPDRVDEQFF.

The chain uses TRBV24-1 and TRBJ2-7, with D perhaps TRBD2 (6 bases). The germline gives CDR1 KGHDR, CDR2 SFDVKD. V dropped 7 bases and J dropped 1 base, with 10 bases sitting between them. This CDR3 region has 13 residues. DNA for the CDR3: TGTGCCACCAGCCCTGGGGGGTCCTACGAGCAGTACTTC. Translated, it gives CATSPGGSYEQYF.

This sequence joins TRBV29-1 and TRBJ1-1, with a weak D call TRBD1 (5 bases). Trimming took off 7 bases at V and 0 bases at J, with 12 bases between the two ends. Germline V gives CDR1 SQVTM, CDR2 ANQGSEA. The CDR3 is 13 amino acids. The CDR3 region has the DNA TGCAGCGCCTCGGGACGGCTGAACACTGAAGCTTTCTTT. Residues: CSASGRLNTEAFF.

The V call is TRBV3-1, the J call TRBJ1-1; D may be TRBD1 (6 bases). Germline-derived CDR1 and CDR2 are LGHDT and YNNKEL (reference sequence). CDR3 length: 16 residues. The V end was cut by 0 bases, the J end by 5 bases, with 16 bases between. The CDR3 is CASSQDSQGRRTEAFF. CDR3 in DNA: TGTGCCAGCAGCCAAGATTCACAGGGACGTCGTACTGAAGCTTTCTTT.

This clonotype was seen many times. J is TRBJ2-1 and V is TRBV7-6; TRBD2 matches at 7 bases. CDR3 length: 16 residues. CDR1 is SGHVS and CDR2 is FNYEAQ in the germline V gene. The V and J ends lost 5 bases and 5 bases, in that order; junction bases with no gene match: 12. CDR3 loop: CASSSQAGWINNEQFF. CDR3 sequence (DNA): TGTGCCAGCAGCAGTCAAGCGGGATGGATTAACAATGAGCAGTTCTTC.

This clonotype was observed a handful of times. The gene calls are TRBV29-1 and TRBJ1-1; weak D call: TRBD1 (5 bases). CDR3 length: 12 residues. Germline values: CDR1 SQVTM, CDR2 ANQGSEA. V gave up 7 bases and J gave up 4 bases, with 13 bases separating them. CDR3 bases: TGCAGCGCAGGGACGTGGGCCACTGAAGCTTTCTTT. It yields the protein CSAGTWATEAFF.

To note about this clonotype: A much larger clone lies a single base off, so this may be a read error. The V call is TRBV2, the J call TRBJ2-5; 8 bases match TRBD1. CDR1 is SNHLY, CDR2 FYNNEI, per germline. This CDR3 region has 15 residues. CDR3 residues: CASRKTDRAQEIQYF. The CDR3 nucleotides read TGTGCCAGCAGAAAAACGGACAGGGCCCAAGAGATCCAGTACTTC.

This clonotype was detected only a few times. The V call is TRBV28, the J call TRBJ2-1; 8 bases fit TRBD1. CDR3 length equals 15 residues. The germline V gene has CDR1 MDHEN and CDR2 SYDVKM. V lost 2 bases to trimming and J lost 9 bases; unmatched junction nucleotides: 9. The CDR3 reads CASSLPAAQGGEQFF. CDR3 coding DNA: TGTGCCAGCAGTTTACCAGCGGCACAGGGGGGTGAGCAGTTCTTC.

The table lists this clonotype with many counts. CDR3 loop: CASSSRAYTGELFF. DNA for the CDR3: TGTGCCAGCAGTTCCCGGGCGTACACCGGGGAGCTGTTTTTT. V and J are TRBV27 and TRBJ2-2; D call uncertain. V gave up 4 bases and J gave up 3 bases, with 9 bases separating them. Germline V lookup: CDR1 MNHEY, CDR2 SMNVEV (reference sequence). The length of the CDR3 is 14 residues.

This chain links TRBV7-2 with TRBJ1-1; no definite D call. Germline loops: CDR1 SGHTA, CDR2 FQGNSA. Between the trimmed V and J ends, which lost 5 bases and 3 bases, there was a span of 10 bases. CDR3 size: 13 residues. The CDR3 protein is CASSQLLDTEAFF. In DNA form, the CDR3 reads TGTGCCAGCAGCCAATTACTGGACACTGAAGCTTTCTTT. Looking up the rest from reference TRBV7-2 and TRBJ1-1 gives the full variable domain: GAGVSQSPSNKVTEKGKDVELRCDPISGHTALYWYRQSLGQGLEFLIYFQGNSAPDKSGLPSDRFSAERTGGSVSTLTIQRTQQEDSAVYLCASSQLLDTEAFFGQGTRLTVV.